This T cell receptor (beta chain) was recorded in a study of human T cells and chemical hapten exposure. General study points: Patch test score tracked positively with PT1 expanded TCR counts. Expanded TCRs showed more large CDR3 clusters than pre-sensitization or healthy control sets.

TCRdb fed the RACE reads into MiXCR, producing one record per CDR3 protein. The profile covers 85,000 to 100,000 distinct CDR3 sequences, with 25% to 35% appearing a single time and about 9.4% taken by the ten largest. Stated time point: patch test 3, about 24 weeks after DPC sensitization. Treatment specified: therapeutic diphenylcyclopropenone sensitization with weekly scalp DPC. Every donor had alopecia and was 18 to 70 years old; all were suitable for DPC. This clonotype was seen a handful of times. Its antigen is not known. Germline CDR1 and CDR2: SGHRS and YFSETQ. CDR3 length: 15 amino acids. V lost 1 base and J lost 5; bases outside the gene matches: 5.

This chain links TRBV5-1 with TRBJ2-1, with TRBD2 identical over 8 bases. The clonotype was recovered from a man in his forties with alopecia areata. Some clones in this sample may be carry-over from other donors' samples. The sample was whole blood, taken in connection with sensitization to the hapten diphenylcyclopropenone (DPC). The DNA for the CDR3 is TGCGCCAGCAGCTTGTTTACTAGCGGTGACAATGAGCAGTTCTTC. Protein: CASSLFTSGDNEQFF.